The 20 T cell receptor beta chains below were found in one sample sequenced in a study of T cells in Graves' hyperthyroidism and ophthalmopathy. What was amplified from RNA transcripts were TCR beta CDR3 regions. HTBI primers drove first-round RT-PCR of the TCR CDR3. TCRdb redid the calling of the multiplex PCR reads with MiXCR, one entry per CDR3 protein. The sample lists fewer than 750,000 distinct CDR3 sequences; approximately 14% were seen once. The sequencing input was blood. The receptor source for this set is a woman in her thirties or forties with Graves' ophthalmopathy.

This clonotype was counted at least ten times. V is TRBV6-2 or TRBV6-3 and J is TRBJ2-7, with D maybe TRBD2 (6 bases). The CDR3 covers 14 residues. CDR1 is MNHEY and CDR2 is SVGEGT in the germline V gene. V shed 6 bases and J shed 2 bases, with 14 bases lying between them. CDR3 DNA sequence: TGTGCCAGCAGCCGGGGAGGAGAGGCCTACGAGCAGTACTTC. This gives the protein CASSRGGEAYEQYF.

This clonotype was seen at least ten times. This chain uses TRBV5-8 with TRBJ1-5; D call uncertain. Per the germline V gene, CDR1 is SGHTS and CDR2 is YDEGEE. V lost 3 bases, J lost 9 bases, and 7 bases lay in between. The CDR3 extends over 11 amino acids. CDR3 amino acids: CASSSGGPQHF. The CDR3 DNA reads TGTGCCAGCAGCTCCGGTGGGCCCCAGCATTTT.

V gene TRBV7-2 combines with J gene TRBJ2-5; 11 nucleotides match TRBD2. The trim removed 5 bases at V and 3 bases at J, leaving 5 bases unmatched. Germline CDR1 reads SGHTA; CDR2 reads FQGNSA. This CDR3 has 15 amino acids. Here the CDR3 reads CASSKPGLAEETQYF. Written as DNA, the CDR3 is TGTGCCAGCAGCAAGCCGGGACTAGCGGAAGAGACCCAGTACTTC. The full variable domain, its missing parts supplied by reference TRBV7-2 and TRBJ2-5, is GAGVSQSPSNKVTEKGKDVELRCDPISGHTALYWYRQSLGQGLEFLIYFQGNSAPDKSGLPSDRFSAERTGGSVSTLTIQRTQQEDSAVYLCASSKPGLAEETQYFGPGTRLLVL.

The sample holds a few counts of this clonotype. CDR3 nucleotides: TGTGCCAGCAGTCCATCCGGGACTAGCGGCGGGGAGCTGTTTTTT. Translated, it gives CASSPSGTSGGELFF. This chain links TRBV6-1 with TRBJ2-2; 11 bases map to TRBD2. Germline CDR1 MNHNS, CDR2 SASEGT. Trimming removed 5 bases from V and 7 bases from J; junction bases left unmatched: 6. The CDR3 loop spans 15 amino acids.

The chain recombines TRBV27 with TRBJ2-2; 7 bases agree with TRBD1. The CDR3 spans 12 residues. Germline CDR1 and CDR2: MNHEY and SMNVEV (reference sequence). After removal of 9 bases from V and 4 bases from J, the junction contained 2 bases not matched to a gene. The CDR3 loop reads CASAGGTGELFF. The CDR3 nucleotides are TGTGCCAGTGCAGGGGGCACCGGGGAGCTGTTTTTT.

This clonotype was counted ten times or more. This chain joins TRBV12-3 or TRBV12-4 and TRBJ2-7, with D possibly matching TRBD1 (6 bases). The CDR3 contains 14 residues. Deletions cut 6 bases from V and 7 bases from J, with 19 bases between. The CDR3 sequence is CASSPPGASWEQYF. Here the CDR3 DNA reads TGTGCCAGCAGCCCTCCAGGGGCCTCCTGGGAGCAGTACTTC.

This clonotype appeared a few times. The J gene is TRBJ2-3, the V gene TRBV3-1; perhaps TRBD2 as D (5 bases). Per germline, CDR1 LGHDT and CDR2 YNNKEL (reference sequence). Trimming removed 5 bases from V and 6 bases from J, with 9 bases in between. The CDR3 runs to 12 residues. CDR3 DNA sequence: TGTGCCAGCAGCTCCCAGCGGGATACGCAGTATTTT. Protein: CASSSQRDTQYF.

This clonotype was seen a handful of times. This chain joins TRBV28 and TRBJ2-4; possible D gene TRBD2, 5 bases. V dropped 7 bases and J dropped 1 base, with 23 bases sitting between them. The CDR3 extends over 18 amino acids. Looked up from germline, CDR1 is MDHEN and CDR2 is SYDVKM. CDR3: CASNTGGFSPLAKNIQYF. CDR3 bases: TGTGCCAGCAACACCGGCGGGTTTTCCCCACTGGCCAAAAACATTCAGTACTTC.

J is TRBJ2-6 and V is TRBV6-2 or TRBV6-3; D remains ambiguous. The CDR3 length is 18 residues. V lost 6 bases, J lost 0 bases, and 18 bases lay in between. The V gene's germline CDR1 is MNHEY and CDR2 SVGEGT. The DNA of the CDR3 is TGTGCCAGCAGCCCCTCAAGAGCAACATTCTCTGGGGCCAACGTCCTGACTTTC. Protein product: CASSPSRATFSGANVLTF.

The chain carries TRBV10-3 and TRBJ1-1; D possibly corresponds to TRBD1 (5 bases). The CDR3 covers 12 residues. Germline CDR1 ENHRY, CDR2 SYGVKD. The V end lost 4 bases, the J end lost 8 bases, and 11 bases lay between the germline ends. CDR3 bases: TGTGCCATCAGTGGATATCGGGACGAAGCTTTCTTT. As protein: CAISGYRDEAFF.

There are many counts of this clonotype. The chain uses TRBV10-3 and TRBJ2-7; 10 bases fit TRBD2. Trimming took 3 bases from V and 0 from J; bases not matched to a gene: 8. The CDR3 sequence is 17 residues long. The germline V gene has CDR1 ENHRY and CDR2 SYGVKD. In DNA form, the CDR3 reads TGTGCCATCAGTGACGGTATTATAGCGGGAGGCTCCTACGAGCAGTACTTC. The encoded protein is CAISDGIIAGGSYEQYF.

This clonotype has at least ten counts. This chain joins TRBV19 and TRBJ2-7; a possible D gene is TRBD2 (6 bases). Per germline, CDR1 LNHDA and CDR2 SQIVND (reference sequence). The CDR3 totals 16 residues. V was pared by 5 bases and J by 3 bases, with 20 bases between. CDR3: CASSGGTATVDYEQYF. The CDR3 DNA is TGTGCCAGTAGTGGCGGGACCGCCACCGTAGACTACGAGCAGTACTTC.

This clonotype was seen repeatedly, ten times or more. The chain employs TRBV11-2 and TRBJ2-7; D may correspond to TRBD1 or TRBD2 (5 bases each). CDR1 SGHAT and CDR2 FQNNGV come from the germline V gene. The CDR3 covers 15 residues. Trimming stripped 5 bases from V and 4 bases from J, with 18 bases between. The CDR3 loop reads CASSLEGKEKYEQYF. CDR3 bases: TGTGCCAGCAGCCTCGAGGGGAAAGAGAAATACGAGCAGTACTTC.

In its sample, this clonotype was seen once. A clone one base away is much larger, so this may be a read error. The rearrangement uses TRBV12-5 and TRBJ2-7; perhaps TRBD1 as D (6 bases). CDR1 is LGHNT and CDR2 is FRNRAP in the germline V gene. The V end lost 5 bases, the J end lost 5 bases, and 19 bases lay between the germline ends. This CDR3 has 15 amino acids. The CDR3 region is CASGLFRTVEDEQYF. The CDR3 bases are TGTGCTAGTGGTCTTTTCCGGACAGTGGAGGACGAGCAGTACTTC.

This clonotype was counted ten times or more. This sequence joins TRBV28 and TRBJ1-2, with 9 bases that match TRBD1. The CDR3 is made up of 15 amino acids. After removal of 5 bases from V and 6 bases from J, the junction contained 10 bases not matched to a gene. Looked up from germline, CDR1 is MDHEN and CDR2 is SYDVKM. CDR3 DNA: TGTGCCAGCAGTCCGAATGACAGGGGGGAAAATGGCTACACCTTC. Amino acid sequence: CASSPNDRGENGYTF.

In its sample, this clonotype was seen many times. The rearrangement uses TRBV7-3 and TRBJ1-1; D gene unclear. V lost 2 bases to trimming and J lost 2 bases, with 12 bases between them. CDR3 size: 15 residues. Germline CDR1 and CDR2: SGHTA and FQGTGA. The CDR3 nucleotides are TGTGCCAGCAGCTTAGGCCCGGCCTCCAACACTGAAGCTTTCTTT. Protein product: CASSLGPASNTEAFF.

This clonotype was found a few times. The chain recombines TRBV5-4 with TRBJ1-5; TRBD1 might be the D (5 bases). Germline V lookup: CDR1 SGHNT, CDR2 YYREEE (reference sequence). The CDR3 is made up of 17 amino acids. V lost 2 bases and J 0 bases, leaving 15 bases between the germline ends. In DNA, the CDR3 is TGTGCCAGCAGCTTATTTCAGGGTACTATTAGCAATCAGCCCCAGCATTTT. It specifies CASSLFQGTISNQPQHF.

This clonotype was seen many times. The chain links TRBV7-2 to TRBJ1-1; 8 positions match TRBD1. Per the germline V gene, CDR1 is SGHTA and CDR2 is FQGNSA. The V and J ends lost 4 bases and 7 bases, in that order; junction bases with no gene match: 5. The CDR3 extends over 13 amino acids. CDR3 protein: CASSYLQGGEAFF. CDR3 sequence (DNA): TGTGCCAGCAGCTATCTACAGGGGGGTGAAGCTTTCTTT. Filled out from reference TRBV7-2 and TRBJ1-1, the complete variable domain reads GAGVSQSPSNKVTEKGKDVELRCDPISGHTALYWYRQSLGQGLEFLIYFQGNSAPDKSGLPSDRFSAERTGGSVSTLTIQRTQQEDSAVYLCASSYLQGGEAFFGQGTRLTVV.

Ten or more counts support this clonotype. The chain combines TRBV7-3 with TRBJ2-5; TRBD2 agrees at 7 bases. Trimming took 5 bases from V and 4 from J; bases not matched to a gene: 7. This CDR3 has 14 amino acids. Germline-derived CDR1 and CDR2 are SGHTA and FQGTGA. CDR3 DNA: TGTGCCAGCAGCCTGGGCCCGGGAGGAGAGACCCAGTACTTC. It is translated as CASSLGPGGETQYF.

Only a few counts were recorded for this clonotype. The gene calls are TRBV6-4 and TRBJ2-7; 8 bases align to TRBD1. V was clipped by 4 bases and J by 5 bases; unmatched bases: 4. Germline loops: CDR1 MRHNA, CDR2 SNTAGT. The CDR3 runs to 13 residues. CDR3 in amino acids: CASSGTGTDEQYF. CDR3 DNA: TGTGCCAGCAGTGGGACAGGGACGGACGAGCAGTACTTC.